The present T cell receptor (beta chain) was sequenced within a study of blood T cell repertoires in COVID-19. A Seattle source enrolled patients during active infection and followed them longitudinally. The method was immunoSEQ multiplex PCR; TCRdb's version includes in-frame clones alone and lacks a portion of them. The sample has 300,000 to 400,000 clones; approximately 89% are singletons. Trimming at V came to 0 bases and at J to 2 bases, leaving 6 bases not matched to a gene. The V gene's germline CDR1 is SGHTA and CDR2 FQGNSA. This CDR3 has 18 residues. This sequence originates from a woman aged 25 to 39 with COVID-19, enrolled during active disease. The V gene is TRBV7-2, the J gene TRBJ2-7, with 14 bases matching TRBD2. The material sequenced was peripheral blood. The CDR3 is CASSLALATSGGAYEQYF. In DNA form, the CDR3 reads TGTGCCAGCAGCTTAGCGCTAGCGACTAGCGGGGGGGCCTACGAGCAGTACTTC. The whole variable domain, remainder taken from reference TRBV7-2 and TRBJ2-7, is GAGVSQSPSNKVTEKGKDVELRCDPISGHTALYWYRQSLGQGLEFLIYFQGNSAPDKSGLPSDRFSAERTGGSVSTLTIQRTQQEDSAVYLCASSLALATSGGAYEQYFGPGTRLTVT.